These 29 T cell receptor beta chains were sequenced from one sample in a study of radiotherapy plus CTLA-4 blockade in lung cancer. Sequencing used immunoSEQ multiplex PCR; TCRdb keeps in-frame clones, though not all of them. The top ten hold about 3.3% of the sample, which has over 100,000 clones, around 84% seen once. The specimen comprised peripheral blood, sampled from a patient treated with radiotherapy plus ipilimumab. These receptors originate from a human donor with non-small cell lung cancer that progressed on radiotherapy plus ipilimumab. Some clones in this sample may be carry-over from other donors' samples.

The CDR3 region is CASLPLLLLFGKYGYTF. The DNA of the CDR3 is TGTGCCAGCCTACCTTTACTCCTCCTTTTTGGGAAGTATGGCTACACCTTC. V and J are TRBV28 and TRBJ1-2, with D unresolved. The CDR3 contains 17 residues. The germline gives CDR1 MDHEN, CDR2 SYDVKM. V was trimmed by 8 bases and J by 5 bases, leaving 27 bases between them.

This clone showed up just a few times. The chain carries TRBV2 and TRBJ2-1; 11 bases line up with TRBD1. CDR1 is SNHLY and CDR2 is FYNNEI in the germline V gene. J lost 7 bases, V lost 8 bases, and 4 bases had no gene match. CDR3 size: 13 residues. The CDR3 loop reads CASVGTGGNEQFF. The CDR3 DNA sequence: TGTGCCAGCGTGGGGACAGGGGGGAATGAGCAGTTCTTC.

The chain uses TRBV6-5 and TRBJ1-6, with a possible D match to TRBD1 (5 bases). Deletions cut 5 bases from V and 15 bases from J, with 11 bases between. This CDR3 has 11 amino acids. CDR1 and CDR2 (germline): MNHEY, SVGAGI. In DNA, the CDR3 is TGTGCCAGCAGTCCCGGGGCCTACCTCCACTTT. It codes for CASSPGAYLHF.

This chain joins TRBV9 and TRBJ2-7, with a weak D call TRBD1 (6 bases). CDR1 is SGDLS, CDR2 YYNGEE, per germline. The V end was cut by 3 bases, the J end by 9 bases, with 16 bases between. This CDR3 has 13 residues. CDR3 region: CASSENQAGAQYF. In DNA form, the CDR3 reads TGTGCCAGCAGCGAAAACCAAGCAGGGGCGCAGTACTTC. The variable domain in full, with the rest retrieved from reference TRBV9 and TRBJ2-7, is DSGVTQTPKHLITATGQRVTLRCSPRSGDLSVYWYQQSLDQGLQFLIQYYNGEERAKGNILERFSAQQFPDLHSELNLSSLELGDSALYFCASSENQAGAQYFGPGTRLTVT.

The chain has TRBV7-2 and TRBJ1-1, with D unresolved. CDR3 length: 16 residues. V was clipped by 1 base and J by 5 bases, with 17 bases between them. Per germline, CDR1 SGHTA and CDR2 FQGNSA. CDR3 protein: CASSLGGSNPGTEAFF. DNA for the CDR3: TGTGCCAGCAGCTTAGGTGGCTCCAATCCGGGAACTGAAGCTTTCTTT.

The CDR3 region has the DNA TGTGCCAGCAGCTTTCAAACCGGGGAGCTGTTTTTT. Translating gives CASSFQTGELFF. The chain carries TRBV7-8 and TRBJ2-2; D ambiguous. Germline CDR1 and CDR2: SGHVS and FQNEAQ. CDR3 length: 12 amino acids. Trimming cost V 3 bases and J 5 bases, with 4 bases left between them.

The rearrangement uses TRBV7-3 and TRBJ1-2; D not certain. CDR3 length: 13 amino acids. Deletions cut 2 bases from V and 4 bases from J, with 8 bases between. Germline lookup yields CDR1 SGHTA and CDR2 FQGTGA. The CDR3 loop reads CASSLSQGYGYTF. The CDR3 DNA is TGTGCCAGCAGCTTATCGCAAGGCTATGGCTACACCTTC.

Concerning this clone itself: This same CDR3 is encoded by further DNA sequences in the sample. The chain is built from TRBV5-4 and TRBJ2-3; TRBD2 is a possible D gene (5 bases). CDR3 length: 16 amino acids. Germline V gives CDR1 SGHNT, CDR2 YYREEE (reference sequence). The V end lost 4 bases, the J end lost 3 bases, and 18 bases lay between the germline ends. CDR3 amino acids: CASSPPTWTGTDTQYF. In nucleotides, the CDR3 is TGTGCCAGCAGCCCCCCGACGTGGACGGGGACAGATACGCAGTATTTT.

The chain links TRBV29-1 to TRBJ2-2; 12 bases agree with TRBD1. Germline V gene sequence: CDR1 SQVTM, CDR2 ANQGSEA. The CDR3 covers 16 residues. Trimming took 5 bases from V and 7 from J; bases not matched to a gene: 11. CDR3 amino acids: CSVPTGTGGIYGELFF. The CDR3 bases are TGCAGCGTTCCCACCGGGACAGGGGGCATATACGGGGAGCTGTTTTTT.

The CDR3 loop is CAIRPGQGEAFF. CDR3 in DNA: TGTGCCATCAGACCAGGACAGGGTGAAGCTTTCTTT. This sequence joins TRBV10-3 and TRBJ1-1, with 8 bases identical to TRBD1. Germline V gene data show CDR1 as ENHRY and CDR2 as SYGVKD. V shed 6 bases and J 7 bases; nucleotides not matched to a gene: 4. The CDR3 is made up of 12 amino acids.

The genes are TRBV28 and TRBJ2-1, with D tentatively TRBD2 (5 bases). V lost 5 bases to trimming and J lost 3 bases, with 20 bases between them. Germline assignment: CDR1 MDHEN and CDR2 SYDVKM. The CDR3 is 17 amino acids. The DNA of the CDR3 is TGTGCCAGCAGTCCATCACCCCGGGTCGACTACTACAATGAGCAGTTCTTC. As protein: CASSPSPRVDYYNEQFF.

This clone was counted between two and nine times. The V call is TRBV10-3, the J call TRBJ2-7; 9 positions match TRBD1. V dropped 1 base and J dropped 2; count of bases not matched to a gene: 3. The CDR3 loop spans 15 amino acids. Per germline, CDR1 ENHRY and CDR2 SYGVKD. In DNA, the CDR3 is TGTGCCATCAGTGAGTTGGGACAGGGCACCTACGAGCAGTACTTC. This translates into CAISELGQGTYEQYF.

This chain joins TRBV18 and TRBJ2-5; 12 bases agree with TRBD2. V was pared by 6 bases and J by 5 bases, with 10 bases of the junction left unmatched. There are 16 residues in the CDR3. Germline CDR1 reads KGHSH; CDR2 reads LQKENI. CDR3 sequence: CASSQQTGTSGETQYF. The CDR3 DNA follows: TGTGCCAGCTCCCAACAAACCGGGACTAGCGGGGAGACCCAGTACTTC.

This chain connects TRBV19 to TRBJ2-7, with D possibly TRBD1 on 5 matching bases. The CDR3 runs 15 residues. Between the trimmed V and J ends, which lost 2 bases and 0 bases, there was a span of 11 bases. Germline V gene data show CDR1 as LNHDA and CDR2 as SQIVND (reference sequence). The CDR3 loop reads CASSIRGLDSYEQYF. The CDR3 DNA follows: TGTGCCAGTAGTATAAGGGGTCTAGACTCCTACGAGCAGTACTTC.

The chain links TRBV10-3 to TRBJ1-2, with a weak D call TRBD1 (6 bases). V was pared by 5 bases and J by 8 bases, with 12 bases between. The CDR3 covers 12 residues. Germline-derived CDR1 and CDR2 are ENHRY and SYGVKD. The CDR3 DNA reads as TGTGCCATCAGTTCAAACAGGGAGGGCTACACCTTC. Its protein is CAISSNREGYTF.

J is TRBJ1-2 and V is TRBV7-3; TRBD1 aligns across 9 bases. Germline CDR1 reads SGHTA; CDR2 reads FQGTGA. CDR3 size: 14 residues. The J segment lost 2 bases and the V segment lost 5 bases, leaving 3 bases of the junction unmatched. DNA for the CDR3: TGTGCCAGCAGCGGGGGACAGGGAAACTATGGCTACACCTTC. Its translation: CASSGGQGNYGYTF.

The chain combines TRBV11-2 with TRBJ2-7; D perhaps matches TRBD2 (5 bases). The germline CDR1 and CDR2 sequences are SGHAT and FQNNGV. V lost 5 bases, J lost 2 bases, and 13 bases lay in between. The CDR3 extends over 14 amino acids. CDR3 bases: TGTGCCAGCAGCCGACTGGACTTGGCCTACGAGCAGTACTTC. This translates into CASSRLDLAYEQYF.

This clone came up once. The J gene is TRBJ2-5, the V gene TRBV11-2; a possible D gene is TRBD1 (5 bases). The J call may be mistaken, given a closer DNA end match to TRBJ2-7. Germline V CDR1 and CDR2: SGHAT, FQNNGV. The CDR3 has 15 amino acids. The CDR3, as DNA: TGTGCCAGCAGCTTAGATCTGGCAGGGTACTACGAGCAGTACTTC. It specifies CASSLDLAGYYEQYF.

This clone was recorded once. V and J are TRBV18 and TRBJ2-2; no firm D call. The ends were cut back, 0 bases at V and 2 bases at J, with 7 bases in the middle. Per the germline V gene, CDR1 is KGHSH and CDR2 is LQKENI. The CDR3 has 15 amino acids. The CDR3 coding sequence is TGTGCCAGCTCACCACCGAGGATCAACACCGGGGAGCTGTTTTTT. As protein: CASSPPRINTGELFF. The whole variable domain, remainder taken from reference TRBV18 and TRBJ2-2, is NAGVMQNPRHLVRRRGQEARLRCSPMKGHSHVYWYRQLPEEGLKFMVYLQKENIIDESGMPKERFSAEFPKEGPSILRIQQVVRGDSAAYFCASSPPRINTGELFFGEGSRLTVL.

This clone was counted a few times. This rearrangement joins TRBV10-3 to TRBJ1-2, with 9 bases identical to TRBD1. Unmatched junction bases numbered 5, after V lost 6 bases and J lost 6 bases. The germline V gene encodes CDR1 ENHRY and CDR2 SYGVKD. The CDR3 has 13 residues. The CDR3 spells CAISWDRDHGYTF. CDR3 DNA: TGTGCCATCAGCTGGGACAGGGATCATGGCTACACCTTC.

V usage is TRBV7-3 and J usage is TRBJ1-1, with 8 positions matching TRBD1. The germline V gene has CDR1 SGHTA and CDR2 FQGTGA. The V and J ends lost 3 bases and 0 bases, in that order; junction bases with no gene match: 6. The CDR3 is made up of 16 amino acids. For the CDR3, the DNA is TGTGCCAGCAGCTTCTCCCCGACAGGGGTGAACACTGAAGCTTTCTTT. This translates into CASSFSPTGVNTEAFF.

V is TRBV11-3 and J is TRBJ2-7, with D possibly matching TRBD1 (5 bases). V dropped 6 bases and J dropped 3 bases, with 12 bases sitting between them. This CDR3 contains 13 residues. Germline CDR1 and CDR2: SGHNT and YENEEA. CDR3 in DNA: TGTGCCAGCAGTCTAGGGGTCGACTACGAGCAGTACTTC. It encodes CASSLGVDYEQYF.

The chain links TRBV14 to TRBJ2-5; D is uncertain. Trimming removed 5 bases at V and 0 bases at J, with 4 bases between. Germline V lookup: CDR1 SGHDN, CDR2 FVKESK. CDR3 length: 12 amino acids. The CDR3 DNA is TGTGCCAGCAGCAAGAACCAAGAGACCCAGTACTTC. Its translation: CASSKNQETQYF. Drawing the rest from reference TRBV14 and TRBJ2-5, the complete variable domain is EAGVTQFPSHSVIEKGQTVTLRCDPISGHDNLYWYRRVMGKEIKFLLHFVKESKQDESGMPNNRFLAERTGGTYSTLKVQPAELEDSGVYFCASSKNQETQYFGPGTRLLVL.

Only one count was recorded for this clone. V and J are TRBV6-6 and TRBJ1-6, with D perhaps matching TRBD1 (5 bases). The germline V gene encodes CDR1 MNHNY and CDR2 SVGAGI (reference sequence). The CDR3 contains 15 residues. V was clipped by 6 bases and J by 10 bases, with 19 bases between them. The CDR3 DNA reads as TGTGCCAGCAGGACGGGTAGTCAGGGAGGATCACCCCTCCACTTT. Translating gives CASRTGSQGGSPLHF.

J is TRBJ2-1 and V is TRBV7-3; the D is unclear. With 3 bases removed from V and 3 bases from J, the gap between germline ends came to 15 bases. The germline V gene encodes CDR1 SGHTA and CDR2 FQGTGA. There are 16 residues in the CDR3. CDR3 in amino acids: CASSFRSSANYNEQFF. The CDR3 bases are TGTGCCAGCAGCTTCCGCAGTTCGGCGAACTACAATGAGCAGTTCTTC.

This chain uses TRBV7-8 with TRBJ1-5; weak D call: TRBD1 (6 bases). The CDR3 is made up of 18 amino acids. Germline V lookup: CDR1 SGHVS, CDR2 FQNEAQ. Trimming pared 1 base from V and 3 bases from J, leaving 19 bases between. DNA for the CDR3: TGTGCCAGCAGCTTAGGGAGCCGCACTACAGGGACCAATCAGCCCCAGCATTTT. Translated: CASSLGSRTTGTNQPQHF.

The chain has TRBV14 and TRBJ1-1; D is undetermined. This CDR3 is 13 amino acids long. V lost 6 bases and J lost 0, with 8 bases in between. Germline V lookup: CDR1 SGHDN, CDR2 FVKESK. The CDR3: CASRPTLNTEAFF. DNA of the CDR3: TGTGCCAGCAGACCTACCCTGAACACTGAAGCTTTCTTT.

The rearrangement links TRBV1 to TRBJ1-1. TRBV1 is a documented pseudogene. The CDR3 extends over 13 amino acids. The CDR3 region is CTSSQPPGTEAFF. Written as DNA, the CDR3 is TGCACCAGCAGCCAACCACCCGGCACTGAAGCTTTCTTT.

This chain connects TRBV7-2 to TRBJ1-2; TRBD1 matches 9 bases. Germline CDR1 is SGHTA and CDR2 is FQGNSA. Trimming at V came to 5 bases and at J to 5 bases, leaving 6 bases not matched to a gene. This CDR3 contains 14 residues. The CDR3 bases are TGTGCCAGCAGCCCCGGACAGGGGAAATATGGCTACACCTTC. It encodes CASSPGQGKYGYTF.